This entry lists 13 T cell receptor beta chains sequenced from one sample in a study of a mutant IDH1 vaccine in newly diagnosed glioma. The sample's time point: baseline, week 1 (first vaccination visit). Treatment reported: pre-vaccination baseline after standard-of-care therapy. Here immunoSEQ multiplex PCR was the method, and the copy in TCRdb shows in-frame clones only, minus some. The table has 65,000 to 70,000 clones, around 88% seen once; the top ten hold 4.6%. This material consisted of peripheral blood mononuclear cells (PBMCs), taken from a glioma patient treated with radiotherapy, temozolomide or both. These receptors were taken from a woman between 18 and 30 years old with glioma. Some clones in this sample may be carry-over from other donors' samples.

This chain uses TRBV6-1 with TRBJ2-7; 11 positions match TRBD2. J was trimmed by 7 bases and V by 8 bases; bases with no gene match: 10. This CDR3 spans 14 amino acids. Germline V CDR1 and CDR2: MNHNS, SASEGT. The CDR3 spells CASGRLAGKGEQYF. The DNA of the CDR3 is TGTGCCAGCGGCCGACTAGCGGGAAAGGGGGAGCAGTACTTC.

The chain combines TRBV6-1 with TRBJ2-7, with 8 bases identical to TRBD2. V shed 7 bases and J 0 bases; nucleotides not matched to a gene: 5. Per the germline V gene, CDR1 is MNHNS and CDR2 is SASEGT. The CDR3 has 14 amino acids. CDR3 protein: CASIRSGNSYEQYF. CDR3 coding DNA: TGTGCCAGCATTCGTAGCGGGAACTCCTACGAGCAGTACTTC.

This clone appeared a single time. The gene calls are TRBV19 and TRBJ1-5; D remains unclear. The CDR3 loop spans 13 amino acids. V was clipped by 3 bases and J by 4 bases, with 7 bases between them. CDR1 is LNHDA and CDR2 is SQIVND in the germline V gene (reference sequence). CDR3 coding DNA: TGTGCCAGTAGTATTTCCGGGAATCAGCCCCAGCATTTT. This encodes CASSISGNQPQHF.

This chain links TRBV5-1 with TRBJ1-3, with 9 bases aligning to TRBD1. CDR1 is SGHRS, CDR2 YFSETQ, per germline. The CDR3 spans 15 residues. The V and J ends lost 3 bases and 5 bases, in that order; junction bases with no gene match: 6. The CDR3 loop reads CASSSRTGERNTIYF. The CDR3, as DNA: TGCGCCAGCAGCTCTAGGACAGGGGAGAGAAACACCATATATTTT. Variable domain in full (rest from reference TRBV5-1 and TRBJ1-3): KAGVTQTPRYLIKTRGQQVTLSCSPISGHRSVSWYQQTPGQGLQFLFEYFSETQRNKGNFPGRFSGRQFSNSRSEMNVSTLELGDSALYLCASSSRTGERNTIYFGEGSWLTVV.

V usage is TRBV5-8 and J usage is TRBJ2-3; D unresolved. Between the trimmed V and J ends, which lost 5 bases and 5 bases, there was a span of 12 bases. The CDR3 totals 13 residues. The germline CDR1 and CDR2 sequences are SGHTS and YDEGEE. This CDR3 reads CASSQLWGDTQYF. The CDR3 DNA is TGTGCCAGCAGTCAACTTTGGGGAGATACGCAGTATTTT.

The V gene is TRBV7-8, the J gene TRBJ2-7; 10 bases are a match to TRBD1. The CDR3 length is 14 residues. CDR1 and CDR2 from the germline V gene are SGHVS and FQNEAQ. V gave up 7 bases and J gave up 3 bases; unmatched junction bases: 6. CDR3 amino acids: CASTSGTGVYEQYF. CDR3 DNA sequence: TGTGCCAGCACCTCCGGGACAGGGGTCTACGAGCAGTACTTC.

The V gene is TRBV12-5, the J gene TRBJ1-1, with 9 bases lining up with TRBD1. V lost 4 bases to trimming and J lost 0 bases; unmatched junction nucleotides: 6. CDR1 and CDR2 from the germline V gene are LGHNT and FRNRAP. This CDR3 is 16 amino acids long. CDR3 sequence reads: CASGSSGTGMNTEAFF. DNA for the CDR3: TGTGCTAGTGGTTCCTCCGGGACAGGGATGAACACTGAAGCTTTCTTT.

The V gene is TRBV14, the J gene TRBJ1-4, with 7 bases fitting TRBD1. Germline V lookup: CDR1 SGHDN, CDR2 FVKESK. The J segment lost 3 bases and the V segment lost 0 bases, leaving 1 base of the junction unmatched. The CDR3 has 15 residues. CDR3 region: CASSQEQGPNEKLFF. In DNA, the CDR3 is TGTGCCAGCAGCCAAGAACAGGGGCCTAATGAAAAACTGTTTTTT.

The V gene is TRBV6-5, the J gene TRBJ1-4; D is perhaps TRBD1 (6 bases). V lost 5 bases to trimming and J lost 0 bases, with 10 bases between them. CDR3 length equals 15 residues. Germline V lookup: CDR1 MNHEY, CDR2 SVGAGI. This CDR3 reads CASSRTATTNEKLFF. CDR3 bases: TGTGCCAGCAGTCGGACAGCCACAACTAATGAAAAACTGTTTTTT.

The chain joins TRBV25-1 to TRBJ2-1; the D is unclear. Germline values: CDR1 MGHDK, CDR2 SYGVNS. The CDR3 spans 14 residues. The V and J ends lost 3 bases and 8 bases respectively, with 14 bases between them. CDR3 protein: CASSEPAGRDEQFF. The CDR3 nucleotides read TGTGCCAGCAGTGAGCCCGCCGGCCGGGATGAGCAGTTCTTC.

This rearrangement joins TRBV27 to TRBJ2-7; 7 bases are a match to TRBD1. Trimming took 8 bases from V and 4 from J; bases not matched to a gene: 8. From germline, CDR1 is MNHEY and CDR2 SMNVEV (reference sequence). The CDR3 loop spans 13 amino acids. The CDR3 spells CASRRGGGYEQYF. DNA of the CDR3: TGTGCCAGCCGAAGAGGGGGCGGTTACGAGCAGTACTTC.

The chain uses TRBV7-3 and TRBJ2-5; 14 nucleotides agree with TRBD2. Germline V lookup: CDR1 SGHTA, CDR2 FQGTGA. This CDR3 comprises 16 residues. V shed 5 bases and J 1 base; nucleotides not matched to a gene: 3. The CDR3 sequence is CASSQGLAGAQETQYF. The CDR3 bases are TGTGCCAGCAGCCAGGGACTAGCGGGGGCCCAAGAGACCCAGTACTTC.

V is TRBV6-1 and J is TRBJ2-1, with no clear D. Deletions cut 8 bases from V and 7 bases from J, with 9 bases between. CDR1 and CDR2 from the germline V gene are MNHNS and SASEGT. This CDR3 has 11 amino acids. The CDR3 DNA sequence: TGTGCCAGCTCGTGGTCTAATGAGCAGTTCTTC. This sequence encodes CASSWSNEQFF.